The 28 T cell receptor delta chains presented below share a single source sample, sequenced in a study of gammadelta T cells in human blood. TCRdb processed the RT-PCR reads again with the CATT caller. The table records approximately 330 delta-chain clones, around 13% of them present only once. The specimen was Vgamma9Vdelta2 gamma-delta T cells from adult blood. These receptor sequences come from a human donor.

In this sample, this clone is medium-sized. This may stem from a read error, because a much larger clone lies one nucleotide away. The V gene is TRDV2, the J gene TRDJ1; the match to TRDD3 covers 7 bases. Germline V CDR1 and CDR2: GEAIGNYY, EKD. This CDR3 comprises 18 residues. CDR3: CASDTLSKAGGYTDKLIF. CDR3 nucleotide sequence: TGTGCCAGTGACACCCTGAGTAAGGCCGGGGGATACACCGATAAACTCATCTTT.

This clone was observed a few times. TCRdb assigns this DNA the protein of a much larger clone, which departs from its translation at residue 12; this likely reflects a read error, and the protein shown comes from translating the DNA. The J gene is TRDJ1, the V gene TRDV2; tentatively, D is TRDD2 or TRDD3 (6 bases each). V shed 3 bases and J shed 7 bases, with 41 bases lying between them. The CDR3 spans 22 residues. The V gene's germline CDR1 is GEAIGNYY and CDR2 EKD. CDR3 sequence (DNA): TGTGCCTGTGACCCGCTGAACTTACTTCCTGGGGAATCCTCCTTGTTACCCGGTAAACTCATCTTT. Translating gives CACDPLNLLPGESSLLPGKLIF.

This clone came up a few times. The TCRdb protein, from a much larger clone, departs from this DNA's translation at residue 16, likely by read error; the protein shown derives from the DNA. The rearrangement links TRDV2 to TRDJ1; 9 bases are a match to TRDD3. Germline loops: CDR1 GEAIGNYY, CDR2 EKD. The CDR3 sequence is 22 residues long. J lost 7 bases, V lost 3 bases, and 32 bases had no gene match. The CDR3 loop is CACDPLNLLPGGSSLSPGKLIF. In nucleotides, the CDR3 is TGTGCCTGTGACCCGCTGAACTTACTTCCTGGGGGATCCTCCTTGTCACCCGGTAAACTCATCTTT.

This clone was detected a few times. The protein given by TCRdb reflects a much larger clone and differs at residue 9 from this DNA's translation, likely from a read error; the protein shown is the DNA's translation. The rearrangement uses TRDV2 and TRDJ3; D unresolved. Trimming stripped 0 bases from V and 8 bases from J, with 10 bases between. The CDR3 is 15 amino acids. CDR1 is GEAIGNYY, CDR2 EKD, per germline. The CDR3 DNA reads TGTGCCTGTGACACCATCCAAGGGAACACCCGACAGATGTTTTTC. This sequence encodes CACDTIQGNTRQMFF.

A few counts support this clone. This probably arose from a read error, given a far larger clone one base away. This sequence joins TRDV2 and TRDJ1; 8 nucleotides agree with TRDD3. No J gene was available from TCRdb, and it was assigned here by a germline match of the DNA. CDR3 length: 16 amino acids. With 2 bases clipped from V and 0 bases from J, the junction kept 7 bases outside the gene matches. The germline gives CDR1 GEAIGNYY, CDR2 EKD. The DNA of the CDR3 is TGTGCCTGTGACAGACTGGGGGTTCCTAACACCGATAAACTCATCTTT. Residues: CACDRLGVPNTDKLIF.

Notes on this clone: A far more abundant clone sits one base away, making this likely a read error. J is TRDJ3 and V is TRDV2; TRDD3 matches 13 bases. This CDR3 is built from 21 residues. The germline V gene encodes CDR1 GEAIGNYY and CDR2 EKD. DNA of the CDR3: TGTGCCTGTGATCCCGTACTGGGGGATACGCCGCACTCCTGGGACACCCGACAGATATTTTTC. It specifies CACDPVLGDTPHSWDTRQIFF.

This clone is deemed hyperexpanded. In the same sample, other DNA sequences code for this CDR3. This chain joins TRDV2 and TRDJ1; TRDD3 matches 9 bases. Germline values: CDR1 GEAIGNYY, CDR2 EKD. V was pared by 3 bases and J by 3 bases, with 7 bases of the junction left unmatched. The length of the CDR3 is 15 residues. The CDR3 DNA reads as TGTGCCTGTGACGGGATTGGGGGGATACCCGATAAACTCATCTTT. Amino acid sequence: CACDGIGGIPDKLIF.

Only a few counts were recorded for this clone. The protein TCRdb lists belongs to a much larger clone and differs from this DNA's translation at residue 4, which points to a read error; the protein shown is made from the DNA. The chain joins TRDV2 to TRDJ3; TRDD3 aligns across 7 bases. The CDR3 has 18 amino acids. The junction had 9 bases not matched to a gene; V was cut back by 5 bases and J by 0 bases. Germline assignment: CDR1 GEAIGNYY and CDR2 EKD. The CDR3 DNA follows: TGTGCCTGTGGCCAGGGGGGATTGAGCTCCTGGGACACCCGACAGATGTTTTTC. It codes for CACGQGGLSSWDTRQMFF.

This clone was counted only a few times. A far larger clone is off by one base, so a read error is likely. The V gene is TRDV2, the J gene TRDJ3; 11 bases agree with TRDD3. V trimming: 4 bases; J trimming: 0 bases; junction bases outside the gene matches: 13. The CDR3 runs 21 residues. In germline, CDR1 is GEAIGNYY, CDR2 EKD. The CDR3 reads CACDPVLGDMPHSWDTRQMFF. CDR3 DNA: TGTGCCTGTGATCCCGTACTGGGGGATATGCCGCACTCCTGGGACACCCGACAGATGTTTTTC.

This rearrangement joins TRDV2 to TRDJ3; 12 nucleotides agree with TRDD3. The CDR3 runs 21 residues. Germline CDR1 reads GEAIGNYY; CDR2 reads EKD. J was trimmed by 0 bases and V by 4 bases; bases with no gene match: 12. CDR3 DNA: TGTGCCTGTGATCCCGTTCTGGGGGATACGCTGCACTCCTGGGACACCCGACAGATGTTTTTC. Translation gives CACDPVLGDTLHSWDTRQMFF.

By its share, this clone is hyperexpanded. The V call is TRDV3, the J call TRDJ1, with 11 bases that match TRDD3. Per germline, CDR1 TVYSNPD and CDR2 GDNSRS (reference sequence). This CDR3 is 15 amino acids long. J gave up 11 bases and V 5 bases, and 19 bases lay outside the gene matches. The CDR3 coding sequence is TGTGCCCGGGTGGCTGGGGGATACCGGGAGGTAAGGCTCATCTTT. Amino acids: CARVAGGYREVRLIF. The variable domain in full, with the rest retrieved from reference TRDV3 and TRDJ1, is CDKVTQSSPDQTVASGSEVVLLCTYDTVYSNPDLFWYRIRPDYSFQFVFYGDNSRSEGADFTQGRFSVKHILTQKAFHLVISPVRTEDSATYYCARVAGGYREVRLIFGKGTRVTVEP.

The gene calls are TRDV2 and TRDJ2; TRDD3 matches at 11 bases. Assignment of the J gene here rests on matching the DNA to germline, because TCRdb gives none. In germline, CDR1 is GEAIGNYY, CDR2 EKD. J lost 5 bases, V lost 0 bases, and 10 bases had no gene match. The CDR3 consists of 18 residues. DNA of the CDR3: TGTGCCTGTGACACCGTAAATCCTGGGGGATACCTAACAGCACAACTCTTCTTT. As protein: CACDTVNPGGYLTAQLFF.

The table lists this clone with a few counts. This rearrangement joins TRDV2 to TRDJ1; 10 bases agree with TRDD3. This CDR3 spans 16 amino acids. V trimming: 1 base; J trimming: 3 bases; junction bases outside the gene matches: 7. Germline lookup yields CDR1 GEAIGNYY and CDR2 EKD. The CDR3 nucleotides read TGTGCCTGTGACACTACTGGGGGATCCGTGGCCGATAAACTCATCTTT. This codes for CACDTTGGSVADKLIF.

The chain couples TRAV38-2/DV8 to TRDJ1; 9 bases fit TRDD2. Germline matching of the DNA provided the J gene here, since TCRdb leaves it blank. Germline CDR1 and CDR2: TSESDYY and QEAYKQQN. This CDR3 has 20 amino acids. The J segment lost 0 bases and the V segment lost 0 bases, leaving 15 bases of the junction unmatched. The CDR3, as DNA: TGTGCTTATAGGAGCGGTAGGCCTTCCTACAATAGGGCCTACACCGATAAACTCATCTTT. Translating it yields CAYRSGRPSYNRAYTDKLIF.

Comments on this clone: It differs at one base from a far larger clone, so likely a read error. Within the sample, other DNA sequences also encode this same CDR3. The J gene is TRDJ1, the V gene TRDV2, with D perhaps TRDD3 (6 bases). The germline gives CDR1 GEAIGNYY, CDR2 EKD. The CDR3 runs to 15 residues. Written as DNA, the CDR3 is TGTGCCTGTGACGTGCTGGGGAAGTACACCGATAAACTAATCTTT. This codes for CACDVLGKYTDKLIF.

This clone is hyperexpanded (1% or more) by share. Other DNA sequences within the sample encode an identical CDR3. The chain couples TRDV2 to TRDJ3; 9 nucleotides match TRDD3. The CDR3 length is 20 residues. CDR1 and CDR2 (germline): GEAIGNYY, EKD. Losses at the gene ends were 0 bases for V and 1 base for J; bases not matched to a gene: 9. CDR3 nucleotide sequence: TGTGCCTGTGACACCGCTACTGGGGGACGCACGTCCTGGGACACCCGACAGATGTTTTTC. Its translation is CACDTATGGRTSWDTRQMFF.

On this clone itself: The TCRdb record carries a much larger clone's protein, which differs from this DNA's translation at residue 13; a read error is the likely cause, and the protein listed here is the DNA translation. The J gene is uncalled and the V gene is TRDV2; the D call TRDD3 from the table was never checked on the DNA. CDR3 length equals 15 residues. The germline V gene has CDR1 GEAIGNYY and CDR2 EKD. The CDR3 reads CACDTIQGDTRQVFF. The CDR3, as DNA: TGTGCCTGTGACACCATCCAAGGGGACACCCGACAGGTGTTTTTC.

In this sample, this clone is large. A much larger clone is a single base away; this may be a read error. This chain connects TRDV2 to TRDJ1, with 10 positions matching TRDD3. The CDR3 spans 18 residues. Per the germline V gene, CDR1 is GEAIGNYY and CDR2 is EKD. The CDR3 nucleotides are TGTGCCAGTGACACCGTTCTTACTGGGGGATCCGTGGCCGATAAACTCATCTTT. Protein product: CASDTVLTGGSVADKLIF.

Remarks on this clone: The TCRdb protein, from a much larger clone, departs from this DNA's translation at residue 3, likely by read error; the protein shown derives from the DNA. This chain links TRDV2 with TRDJ3; TRDD3 might be the D (5 bases). The germline V gene encodes CDR1 GEAIGNYY and CDR2 EKD. The CDR3 runs 19 residues. CDR3 coding DNA: TGTGCCAGTGACACCGCCGGGGACCCCTCTACCTGGGACACCCGACAGATGTTTTTC. The encoded protein is CASDTAGDPSTWDTRQMFF.

About this clone itself: The TCRdb protein comes from a much larger clone and disagrees with this DNA's translation at residue 15, likely due to a read error; the protein given here is derived from the DNA. The chain recombines TRDV2 with TRDJ3; 9 bases are a match to TRDD3. V was clipped by 0 bases and J by 5 bases; unmatched bases: 19. CDR1 is GEAIGNYY, CDR2 EKD, per germline. The CDR3 spans 22 residues. The CDR3 nucleotides read TGTGCCTGTGACACCGCGGTGACTGGGGGACGAAGGAATTCCCGGGACACCCGACAGATGTTTTTC. Protein product: CACDTAVTGGRRNSRDTRQMFF.

This clone was observed a handful of times. The protein TCRdb gives is from a much larger clone and does not agree with this DNA's translation at residue 5, likely a read error; the protein shown here comes from the DNA. The gene calls are TRDV2 and TRDJ1; 7 bases map to TRDD3. The germline gives CDR1 GEAIGNYY, CDR2 EKD. The junction had 15 bases not matched to a gene; V was cut back by 3 bases and J by 0 bases. CDR3 length: 18 residues. Here the CDR3 DNA reads TGTGCCTGTGACGCCCTGAGTAAGGCCGGGGGATACACCGATAAACTCATCTTT. As protein: CACDALSKAGGYTDKLIF.

This clone was seen only a few times. Only one base separates this from a far larger clonotype, so it likely reflects a read error. The same CDR3 can be traced to other DNA sequences in this sample. The genes are TRDV2 and TRDJ3, with TRDD3 matching over 13 bases. The CDR3 totals 20 residues. Germline CDR1 and CDR2: GEAIGNYY and EKD. CDR3 sequence reads: CACDTTGGYGSSWDTRQMFF. In DNA, the CDR3 is TGTGCCTGTGACACTACTGGGGGATACGGCAGCTCCTGGGACACTCGACAGATGTTTTTC.

Judged by abundance, this clone is large. Since a much larger clone is just one base distant, this may be a read error. This chain connects TRDV2 to TRDJ1; 13 bases align to TRDD3. Germline V gene lookup returns CDR1 GEAIGNYY and CDR2 EKD. This CDR3 contains 19 residues. Germline trimming cut 6 bases from V and 0 bases from J; bases unmatched to any gene: 15. CDR3 sequence (DNA): TGTGCCTGTAACCCAGTACTGGGGGATACGCTGGGTTACACCGATAAACTCATCTTT. This encodes CACNPVLGDTLGYTDKLIF.

This clone was picked up a small number of times. A far larger clone is one base from this, pointing to a likely read error. The V call is TRDV2, the J call TRDJ3, with 7 bases matching TRDD3. The CDR3 is 18 amino acids. Germline-derived CDR1 and CDR2 are GEAIGNYY and EKD. CDR3 protein: CACDPLGGSSWDTRQMIF. The CDR3 DNA reads TGTGCCTGTGACCCCCTGGGGGGTAGCTCCTGGGACACCCGACAGATGATTTTC.

This clone has a handful of counts. Since a far larger clone is one base different, this is likely a read error. Other DNA sequences in the same sample also yield this CDR3. V gene TRDV2 combines with J gene TRDJ3; 12 bases align to TRDD3. Trimming removed 4 bases from V and 0 bases from J; junction bases left unmatched: 12. Germline values: CDR1 GEAIGNYY, CDR2 EKD. CDR3 length: 21 residues. CDR3 in amino acids: CACDPVLGDTPHSWDTRQMFF. CDR3 DNA sequence: TGTGCCTGTGATCCCGTTCTGGGGGATACGCCGCACTCCTGGGACACCCGACAGATGTTTTTC.

For this clone: The protein TCRdb lists belongs to a much larger clone and differs from this DNA's translation at residue 5, which points to a read error; the protein shown is made from the DNA. The V gene is given as TRDV3, and no J gene call is available; the table's D call, TRDD3, was not checked against the DNA. Germline V gives CDR1 TVYSNPD, CDR2 GDNSRS (reference sequence). The CDR3 loop spans 15 amino acids. CDR3 DNA: TGTGCCCGGGTGACTGGGGGATACCGGGAGGTAAGGCTCATCTTT. It yields the protein CARVTGGYREVRLIF.

This clone was observed a few times. The protein held in TCRdb is that of a much larger clone and does not match this DNA's translation at residue 7, likely because of a read error; the protein shown is translated from the DNA. The rearrangement joins TRDV2 to TRDJ1; TRDD3 might be the D (6 bases). The germline CDR1 and CDR2 sequences are GEAIGNYY and EKD. Trimming took off 0 bases at V and 7 bases at J, with 17 bases between the two ends. The CDR3 sequence is 15 residues long. The CDR3 region is CACDTLGGIGGKLIF. CDR3 in DNA: TGTGCCTGTGACACCTTGGGCGGGATAGGAGGTAAACTCATCTTT.

This clone was detected a few times. TCRdb's protein for this DNA is that of a much larger clone and differs from the translation at residue 3, likely a read error; the protein shown is the DNA translation. With the J gene uncalled, the V gene is TRDV3; TRDD3, the D gene given by the table, was not confirmed from the DNA. The CDR3 is 15 residues long. Looked up from germline, CDR1 is TVYSNPD and CDR2 is GDNSRS (reference sequence). Here the CDR3 reads CAWVAGGYREVRLIF. The CDR3 coding sequence is TGTGCCTGGGTGGCTGGGGGATACCGGGAGGTAAGGCTCATCTTT.